Presented here are 27 T cell receptor beta chains from one specimen sequenced in a study of T-cell reconstitution after alpha-beta-depleted transplantation in children. A TCRbeta library incorporating unique molecular identifiers was prepared. TCRdb re-analysed the PCR reads in MiXCR, keeping a single row per CDR3 protein. The sample includes some 520,000 distinct CDR3 sequences, over 25% seen only once; the top ten take around 2.3%. This material consisted of PBMCs from the stem cell graft donor, taken from the stem cell graft. Source of these receptors: a human donor who donated a stem cell graft to a child with aplastic anemia.

The chain links TRBV9 to TRBJ2-1, with 7 bases fitting TRBD1. V dropped 0 bases and J dropped 5; count of bases not matched to a gene: 5. Germline values: CDR1 SGDLS, CDR2 YYNGEE. This CDR3 region has 15 residues. The CDR3 DNA reads as TGTGCCAGCAGCGTAGTGCAGGGGGACCACAATGAGCAGTTCTTC. This sequence encodes CASSVVQGDHNEQFF.

This chain links TRBV27 with TRBJ1-5; D not certain. Germline V gene lookup returns CDR1 MNHEY and CDR2 SMNVEV (reference sequence). The CDR3 contains 13 residues. Trimming stripped 9 bases from V and 5 bases from J, with 14 bases between. The chain's CDR3 is CARGRQADQPQHF. The CDR3 coding sequence is TGTGCCAGGGGGAGGCAGGCGGATCAGCCCCAGCATTTT.

The chain has TRBV18 and TRBJ2-7, with D possibly being TRBD1 (6 bases). Germline CDR1 reads KGHSH; CDR2 reads LQKENI. Trimming shortened V by 3 bases and J by 7 bases, and 19 bases separated the two germline ends. This CDR3 is 15 amino acids long. The CDR3 nucleotides are TGTGCCAGCTCACCCACCGGGACATCTCCGGAGGAGCAGTACGTC. Protein: CASSPTGTSPEEQYV.

This clonotype was detected once. This chain uses TRBV30 with TRBJ2-1; TRBD2 matches 7 bases. The V segment lost 6 bases and the J segment 6 bases; nucleotides outside the gene matches: 14. Per germline, CDR1 GTSNPN and CDR2 SVGIG (reference sequence). This CDR3 is built from 15 residues. The CDR3 bases are TGTGCCTGTCTATCTAGCGGAATGGGCTGCAATGAGCAGTTCTTC. This sequence encodes CACLSSGMGCNEQFF.

This clonotype was found a few times. The rearrangement uses TRBV12-3 or TRBV12-4 and TRBJ2-6; D not resolved. Trimming removed 3 bases at V and 5 bases at J, with 5 bases between. The CDR3 has 13 amino acids. The CDR3 region is CASSFARANVLTF. Here the CDR3 DNA reads TGTGCCAGCAGTTTTGCGAGGGCCAACGTCCTGACTTTC.

This clonotype was counted many times. V usage is TRBV2 and J usage is TRBJ2-3; D not resolved. The germline V gene has CDR1 SNHLY and CDR2 FYNNEI. Trimming left V 6 bases short and J 3 bases short, with 13 bases between. The CDR3 loop spans 14 amino acids. The CDR3 sequence: CASSSDLGTDTQYF. CDR3 nucleotide sequence: TGTGCCAGCAGCTCCGATCTTGGGACAGATACGCAGTATTTT. Full variable domain (remainder filled in from reference TRBV2 and TRBJ2-3): EPEVTQTPSHQVTQMGQEVILRCVPISNHLYFYWYRQILGQKVEFLVSFYNNEISEKSEIFDDQFSVERPDGSNFTLKIRSTKLEDSAMYFCASSSDLGTDTQYFGPGTRLTVL.

This clonotype was counted between two and nine times. This rearrangement joins TRBV27 to TRBJ1-1, with 9 bases lining up with TRBD1. The CDR3 has 13 amino acids. CDR1 and CDR2 from the germline V gene are MNHEY and SMNVEV (reference sequence). Unmatched junction bases numbered 4, after V lost 3 bases and J lost 8 bases. The CDR3, as DNA: TGTGCCAGCAGTTTTGGGACAGGGCGAGAAGCTTTCTTT. Amino acids: CASSFGTGREAFF.

A few counts support this clonotype. The chain is built from TRBV5-5 and TRBJ2-5, with D possibly TRBD1 on 5 matching bases. V gave up 0 bases and J gave up 3 bases, with 12 bases separating them. There are 15 residues in the CDR3. Germline assignment: CDR1 SGHKS and CDR2 YYEKEE (reference sequence). The DNA of the CDR3 is TGTGCCAGCAGCTTGGGTTTAGGCAGGGAAGAGACCCAGTACTTC. This sequence encodes CASSLGLGREETQYF.

V gene TRBV7-2 combines with J gene TRBJ2-4, with 7 bases identical to TRBD1. Germline loops: CDR1 SGHTA, CDR2 FQGNSA. The CDR3 is 13 amino acids. The V and J ends lost 5 bases and 14 bases, in that order; junction bases with no gene match: 12. CDR3 sequence: CASSPGSDRSKYF. The CDR3 DNA reads as TGTGCCAGCAGCCCCGGATCGGACAGGTCAAAGTACTTC.

For the CDR3, the DNA is TGTGCCAGCAGACTCAATCAGCCCCAGCATTTT. Protein sequence: CASRLNQPQHF. The rearrangement uses TRBV3-1 and TRBJ1-5; no clear D gene. CDR1 is LGHDT, CDR2 YNNKEL, per germline (reference sequence). Trimming removed 6 bases at V and 3 bases at J, with 3 bases between. The CDR3 spans 11 residues.

This clonotype has more than one count but fewer than ten. V and J are TRBV6-5 and TRBJ1-3; D is unresolved. With 2 bases removed from V and 3 bases from J, the gap between germline ends came to 8 bases. Germline V gives CDR1 MNHEY, CDR2 SVGAGI. This CDR3 is built from 14 residues. The CDR3 DNA follows: TGTGCCAGCAGTTACGAGGCTGATGGAAACACCATATATTTT. As protein: CASSYEADGNTIYF.

This clonotype was seen a handful of times. The chain employs TRBV29-1 and TRBJ1-5, with a tentative D call TRBD1 (5 bases). Germline V CDR1 and CDR2: SQVTM, ANQGSEA. This CDR3 contains 14 residues. Trimming removed 8 bases from V and 7 bases from J, with 21 bases in between. The CDR3 region is CSFSGTLEGQPQHF. CDR3 coding DNA: TGCAGCTTTTCCGGGACCCTTGAGGGCCAGCCCCAGCATTTT.

This clonotype was seen more than once but under ten times. V and J are TRBV7-2 and TRBJ2-1; D gene unclear. CDR1 is SGHTA and CDR2 is FQGNSA in the germline V gene. The ends were cut back, 5 bases at V and 7 bases at J, with 6 bases in the middle. This CDR3 comprises 11 residues. In DNA form, the CDR3 reads TGTGCCAGCAGCCTGTGGAATGAGCAGTTCTTC. This sequence encodes CASSLWNEQFF.

The chain couples TRBV12-3 or TRBV12-4 to TRBJ1-5; D is undetermined. Trimming removed 7 bases at V and 7 bases at J, with 11 bases between. The CDR3 covers 12 residues. The CDR3 reads CASTSLFQPQHF. CDR3 in DNA: TGTGCCAGCACCTCCCTCTTCCAGCCCCAGCATTTT.

The chain combines TRBV5-6 with TRBJ2-7; D remains unclear. Germline lookup yields CDR1 SGHDT and CDR2 YYEEEE. This CDR3 is 12 amino acids long. V dropped 0 bases and J dropped 5 bases, with 6 bases sitting between them. DNA of the CDR3: TGTGCCAGCAGCTTGGGGGCGCACGAGCAGTACGTC. This codes for CASSLGAHEQYV.

J is TRBJ1-1 and V is TRBV14; unclear D gene. Looked up from germline, CDR1 is SGHDN and CDR2 is FVKESK. Trimming cost V 3 bases and J 5 bases, with 13 bases left between them. The CDR3 spans 14 residues. The CDR3 coding sequence is TGTGCCAGCAGCCAGGGCCTTTCTTGGACTGAAGCTTTCTTT. It codes for CASSQGLSWTEAFF.

This clonotype has ten or more counts. The rearrangement uses TRBV4-3 and TRBJ2-1, with D perhaps assigned TRBD1 or TRBD2 (6 bases each). V was clipped by 1 base and J by 2 bases, with 9 bases between them. This CDR3 is built from 15 residues. From germline, CDR1 is LGHNA and CDR2 YSLEER. CDR3 sequence reads: CASSQVGGPYNEQFF. DNA for the CDR3: TGCGCCAGCAGCCAAGTGGGGGGCCCCTACAATGAGCAGTTCTTC.

The J gene is TRBJ2-1, the V gene TRBV30; TRBD2 agrees at 7 bases. CDR1 and CDR2 (germline): GTSNPN, SVGIG (reference sequence). J gave up 3 bases and V 2 bases, and 4 bases lay outside the gene matches. CDR3 length: 14 amino acids. Written as DNA, the CDR3 is TGTGCCTGGAGTCTGCTAGCGGTCTACAATGAGCAGTTCTTC. Amino acids: CAWSLLAVYNEQFF. Supplemented by reference TRBV30 and TRBJ2-1, the full variable domain reads SQTIHQWPATLVQPVGSPLSLECTVEGTSNPNLYWYRQAAGRGLQLLFYSVGIGQISSEVPQNLSASRPQDRQFILSSKKLLLSDSGFYLCAWSLLAVYNEQFFGPGTRLTVL.

The rearrangement links TRBV7-2 to TRBJ2-7, with 8 bases lining up with TRBD1. V lost 4 bases to trimming and J lost 6 bases; unmatched junction nucleotides: 8. Germline V gene lookup returns CDR1 SGHTA and CDR2 FQGNSA. This CDR3 comprises 14 residues. The CDR3 sequence: CASSSPLGTGEQYF. CDR3 sequence (DNA): TGTGCCAGCAGCTCCCCTCTCGGGACAGGCGAGCAGTACTTC.

V and J are TRBV29-1 and TRBJ2-2; a weak D match, TRBD2 (6 bases). The ends were cut back, 4 bases at V and 0 bases at J, with 12 bases in the middle. CDR1 SQVTM and CDR2 ANQGSEA come from the germline V gene. This CDR3 has 15 residues. The CDR3 is CSVGGGTPNTGELFF. DNA for the CDR3: TGCAGCGTTGGGGGCGGGACTCCGAACACCGGGGAGCTGTTTTTT.

This clonotype showed up just a few times. The V and J genes are TRBV15 and TRBJ1-1; D unclear. Between the trimmed V and J ends, which lost 0 bases and 1 base, there was a span of 9 bases. CDR3 length: 15 amino acids. Germline V lookup: CDR1 LNHNV, CDR2 YYDKDF (reference sequence). The CDR3 region is CATSRDRAGNTEAFF. The DNA for the CDR3 is TGTGCCACCAGCAGAGATCGAGCGGGGAACACTGAAGCTTTCTTT.

In its sample, this clonotype was seen a few times. This chain joins TRBV7-9 and TRBJ2-2; D not certain. Germline V CDR1 and CDR2: SEHNR, FQNEAQ (reference sequence). Trimming took 1 base from V and 6 from J, leaving 6 bases between them. The CDR3 runs to 13 residues. This chain's CDR3 is CASSLVVSGELFF. The CDR3 bases are TGTGCCAGCAGCTTAGTAGTCTCCGGGGAGCTGTTTTTT.

In DNA form, the CDR3 reads TGTGCCAGTAAAGAGACAGGGGGCTGGTCAGATACGCAGTATTTT. This gives the protein CASKETGGWSDTQYF. The V call is TRBV19, the J call TRBJ2-3; 10 nucleotides agree with TRBD1. The germline CDR1 and CDR2 sequences are LNHDA and SQIVND (reference sequence). V gave up 7 bases and J gave up 4 bases; unmatched junction bases: 8. The CDR3 consists of 15 residues.

In its sample, this clonotype was seen a few times. The V and J genes are TRBV27 and TRBJ2-5; D is ambiguous. Germline V gives CDR1 MNHEY, CDR2 SMNVEV (reference sequence). CDR3 length equals 14 residues. Trimming removed 8 bases at V and 7 bases at J, with 20 bases between. Written as DNA, the CDR3 is TGTGCCAGCGGAAGGCAGTCCCAAGAGAGGACCCAGTACTTC. Translating gives CASGRQSQERTQYF.

The chain combines TRBV27 with TRBJ2-7, with TRBD2 identical over 12 bases. The CDR3 consists of 15 residues. In germline, CDR1 is MNHEY, CDR2 SMNVEV (reference sequence). With V trimmed by 5 bases and J by 4 bases, 6 bases remained unmatched. The CDR3 DNA reads TGTGCCAGCAGTCCCAGGACTAGCGGGACTTACGAGCAGTACGTC. Amino acids: CASSPRTSGTYEQYV.

This clonotype was picked up a small number of times. V gene TRBV7-2 combines with J gene TRBJ1-3, with D unresolved. Germline V gives CDR1 SGHTA, CDR2 FQGNSA. The CDR3 is 14 amino acids. Trimming stripped 5 bases from V and 4 bases from J, with 12 bases between. CDR3 region: CASSHTYAGNTIYF. CDR3 DNA sequence: TGTGCCAGCAGCCACACCTATGCAGGAAACACCATATATTTT.

The CDR3 region has the DNA TGTGCCAGCAGCCAAGAAGGGGCCCGGAGCACAGATACGCAGTATTTT. It codes for CASSQEGARSTDTQYF. V is TRBV4-2 and J is TRBJ2-3, with a possible D match to TRBD1 (5 bases). This CDR3 is 16 amino acids long. The V gene's germline CDR1 is LGHNA and CDR2 YNFKEQ. The ends were cut back, 0 bases at V and 0 bases at J, with 10 bases in the middle.